Listed below are T cell receptor beta chains from one sample, sequenced in a study of vaccination and CD4 T cells after COVID-19. In TCRdb, the PCR reads were re-called with MiXCR into one record per CDR3 protein. Among 3,500 or so distinct CDR3 sequences listed, approximately 80% were seen once. Their antigens remain unidentified. Sequences were obtained from CD4+ T cells from blood, cultured in vitro. Receptors originate from a human donor who had recovered from COVID-19. Both conserved end residues are part of each CDR3. A D gene is named only where the DNA matches it firmly. For some rows the clone size is stated as once, few or many, or as a class when expanded; others skip it.

>13|.|.|TRBV6-2/TRBV6-3|TRBJ2-7
CASSLQGGWEQYF
TGTGCCAGCAGCCTCCAGGGGGGATGGGAGCAGTACTTC
>14|.|.|TRBV2|TRBJ2-3
CASKLEGRVDTQYF
TGTGCCAGCAAACTTGAGGGGCGGGTAGATACGCAGTATTTT
>14|.|TRBD1|TRBV6-1|TRBJ1-2
CASMLAGGNYGYTF
TGTGCCAGCATGCTTGCAGGGGGGAACTATGGCTACACCTTC
>14|.|.|TRBV19|TRBJ1-1
CASMIGPMNTEAFF
TGTGCCAGTATGATAGGACCCATGAACACTGAAGCTTTCTTT
>15|large|TRBD2|TRBV12-3/TRBV12-4|TRBJ2-3
CASTTSGGVSDTQYF
TGTGCCAGCACCACTAGCGGGGGGGTCTCAGATACGCAGTATTTT
>16|.|TRBD1|TRBV27|TRBJ2-1
CASSLEGHRGYNEQFF
TGTGCCAGCAGCCTCGAGGGCCACAGGGGCTACAATGAGCAGTTCTTC
>16|few|.|TRBV21-1|TRBJ1-2
CASSKVRTAHNYGYTF
TGTGCCAGCAGCAAAGTTCGGACAGCTCATAACTATGGCTACACCTTC
>12|once|.|TRBV6-2/TRBV6-3|TRBJ1-1
CASTARAYEAFF
TGTGCCAGCACCGCCCGGGCATACGAAGCTTTCTTT
>13|.|.|TRBV20-1|TRBJ1-1
CSAGTRGSTEAFF
TGCAGTGCTGGGACCCGAGGGAGCACTGAAGCTTTCTTT
>14|.|.|TRBV6-1|TRBJ1-3
CASIGAYSGNTIYF
TGTGCCAGCATTGGGGCCTACTCTGGAAACACCATATATTTT
>15|.|TRBD2|TRBV11-2|TRBJ2-4
CASSLGAGGLNIQYF
TGTGCCAGCAGCTTAGGAGCGGGGGGGCTGAACATTCAGTACTTC
>15|.|.|TRBV5-1|TRBJ1-1
CASNPDGFQGTEAFF
TGCGCCAGCAACCCGGACGGCTTTCAAGGGACTGAAGCTTTCTTT
>13|.|TRBD1|TRBV5-6|TRBJ2-7
CASSRQGSYEQYF
TGTGCCAGCAGCCGACAGGGCTCCTACGAGCAGTACTTC
>14|medium-sized|TRBD1|TRBV27|TRBJ2-2
CASSLYRGTGELFF
TGTGCCAGCAGTTTGTACAGGGGGACCGGGGAGCTGTTTTTT
>12|.|.|TRBV7-9|TRBJ1-2
CASRPAGYGYTF
TGTGCCAGCAGGCCCGCGGGGTATGGCTACACCTTC
>11|.|.|TRBV20-1|TRBJ1-2
CSGGSLYGYTF
TGCAGTGGCGGCAGTTTATATGGCTACACCTTC
>16|.|TRBD1|TRBV15|TRBJ1-2
CATSSPRTGGSYGYTF
TGTGCCACCAGCAGCCCCCGAACAGGGGGGAGCTATGGCTACACCTTC
>14|.|.|TRBV12-5|TRBJ1-2
CASGLDGPLFIYTF
TGTGCTAGTGGTTTGGACGGGCCTCTCTTCATCTACACCTTC
>13|.|.|TRBV14|TRBJ1-2
CASSQELRYGYTF
TGTGCCAGCAGCCAAGAATTACGATATGGCTACACCTTC
>17|.|.|TRBV19|TRBJ1-5
CASSIGSGRGSNQPQHF
TGTGCCAGTAGTATTGGCAGCGGGCGGGGGAGCAATCAGCCCCAGCATTTT
>18|.|TRBD2|TRBV5-1|TRBJ2-1
CASSPYLAGISSYNEQFF
TGCGCCAGCAGCCCCTACCTAGCGGGGATAAGCTCCTACAATGAGCAGTTCTTC